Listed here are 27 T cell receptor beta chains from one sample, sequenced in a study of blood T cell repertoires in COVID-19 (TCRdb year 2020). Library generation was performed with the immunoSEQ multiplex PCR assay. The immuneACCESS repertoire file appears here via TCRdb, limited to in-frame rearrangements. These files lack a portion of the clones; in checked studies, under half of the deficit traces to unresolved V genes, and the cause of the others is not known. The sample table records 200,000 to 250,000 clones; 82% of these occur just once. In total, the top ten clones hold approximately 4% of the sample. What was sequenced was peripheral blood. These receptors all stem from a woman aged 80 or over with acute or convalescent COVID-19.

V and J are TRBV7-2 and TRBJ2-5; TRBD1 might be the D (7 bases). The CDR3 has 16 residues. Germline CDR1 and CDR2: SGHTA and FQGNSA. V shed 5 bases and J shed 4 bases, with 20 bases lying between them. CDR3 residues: CASSPSGRRGRETQYF. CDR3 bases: TGTGCCAGCAGCCCCTCGGGGAGGAGGGGGCGAGAGACCCAGTACTTC.

The CDR3 here is CSVDRTGVDGYTF. In DNA, the CDR3 is TGCAGCGTTGATCGGACAGGGGTTGATGGCTACACCTTC. This chain uses TRBV29-1 with TRBJ1-2, with 9 nucleotides matching TRBD1. The CDR3 spans 13 residues. The ends lost 3 bases at V and 6 bases at J; junction bases unmatched: 5. CDR1 and CDR2 from the germline V gene are SQVTM and ANQGSEA. Drawing the rest from reference TRBV29-1 and TRBJ1-2, the complete variable domain is SAVISQKPSRDICQRGTSLTIQCQVDSQVTMMFWYRQQPGQSLTLIATANQGSEATYESGFVIDKFPISRPNLTFSTLTVSNMSPEDSSIYLCSVDRTGVDGYTFGSGTRLTVV.

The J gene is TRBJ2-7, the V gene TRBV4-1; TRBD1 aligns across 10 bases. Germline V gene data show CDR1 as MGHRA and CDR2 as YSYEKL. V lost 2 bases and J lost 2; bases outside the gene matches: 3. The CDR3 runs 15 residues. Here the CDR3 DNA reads TGCGCCAGCAGCCAACGCGACAGGGGGCCCTACGAGCAGTACTTC. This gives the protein CASSQRDRGPYEQYF.

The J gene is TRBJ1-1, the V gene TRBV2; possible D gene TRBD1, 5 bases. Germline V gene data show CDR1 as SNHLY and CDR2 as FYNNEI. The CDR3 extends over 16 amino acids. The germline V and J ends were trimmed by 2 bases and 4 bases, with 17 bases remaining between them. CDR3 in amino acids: CASSETSGRLGTEAFF. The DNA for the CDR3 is TGTGCCAGCAGTGAAACGTCAGGGCGATTGGGCACTGAAGCTTTCTTT.

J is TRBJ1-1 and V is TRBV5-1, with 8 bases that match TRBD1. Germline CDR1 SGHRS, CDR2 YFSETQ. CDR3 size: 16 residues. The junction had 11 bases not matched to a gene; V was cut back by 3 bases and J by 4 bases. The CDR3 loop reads CASSSEPGQETTEAFF. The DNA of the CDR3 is TGCGCCAGCAGCTCCGAACCGGGACAGGAGACCACTGAAGCTTTCTTT.

CDR3 sequence reads: CASSSGDTGNTIYF. The CDR3 nucleotides are TGTGCCAGCAGCTCAGGGGACACTGGAAACACCATATATTTT. The chain has TRBV7-8 and TRBJ1-3, with D possibly matching TRBD1 (6 bases). There are 14 residues in the CDR3. Trimming left V 4 bases short and J 2 bases short, with 9 bases between. The germline V gene encodes CDR1 SGHVS and CDR2 FQNEAQ.

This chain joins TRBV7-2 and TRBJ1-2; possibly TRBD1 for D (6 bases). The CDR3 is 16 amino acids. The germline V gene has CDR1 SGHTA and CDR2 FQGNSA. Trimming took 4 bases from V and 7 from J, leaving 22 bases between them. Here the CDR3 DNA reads TGTGCCAGCAGCTCATTAGTTCCCAATGACAGGTCTGGCTACACCTTC. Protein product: CASSSLVPNDRSGYTF. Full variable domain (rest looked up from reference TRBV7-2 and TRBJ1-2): GAGVSQSPSNKVTEKGKDVELRCDPISGHTALYWYRQSLGQGLEFLIYFQGNSAPDKSGLPSDRFSAERTGGSVSTLTIQRTQQEDSAVYLCASSSLVPNDRSGYTFGSGTRLTVV.

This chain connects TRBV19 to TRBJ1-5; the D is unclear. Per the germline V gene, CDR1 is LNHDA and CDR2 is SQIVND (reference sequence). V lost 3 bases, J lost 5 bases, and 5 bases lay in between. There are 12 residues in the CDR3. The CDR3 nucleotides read TGTGCCAGTAGTATGTCGGATCAGCCCCAGCATTTT. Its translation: CASSMSDQPQHF.

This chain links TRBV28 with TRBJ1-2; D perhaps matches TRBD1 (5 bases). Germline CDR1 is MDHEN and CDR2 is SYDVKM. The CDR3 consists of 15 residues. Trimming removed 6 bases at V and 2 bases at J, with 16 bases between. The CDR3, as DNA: TGTGCCAGCAGCTCCGAGGCGGGGGGGAACTATGGCTACACCTTC. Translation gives CASSSEAGGNYGYTF.

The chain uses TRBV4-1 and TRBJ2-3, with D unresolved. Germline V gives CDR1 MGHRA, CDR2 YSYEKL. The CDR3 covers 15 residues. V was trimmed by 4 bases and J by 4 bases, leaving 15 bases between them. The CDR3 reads CASSPIEGGPDTQYF. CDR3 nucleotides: TGCGCCAGCAGCCCCATAGAAGGTGGGCCAGATACGCAGTATTTT.

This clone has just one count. In nucleotides, the CDR3 is TGTGCCAGCAGCTTGGAACTGAATGATTCACCCCTCCACTTT. This encodes CASSLELNDSPLHF. The chain employs TRBV5-4 and TRBJ1-6; D gene uncertain. With 0 bases removed from V and 8 bases from J, the gap between germline ends came to 9 bases. The germline CDR1 and CDR2 sequences are SGHNT and YYREEE (reference sequence). The CDR3 is made up of 14 amino acids.

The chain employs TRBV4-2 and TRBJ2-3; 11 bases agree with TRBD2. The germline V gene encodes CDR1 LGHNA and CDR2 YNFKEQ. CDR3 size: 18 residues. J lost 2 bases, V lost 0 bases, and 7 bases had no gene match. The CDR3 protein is CASSQDLGLAGITDTQYF. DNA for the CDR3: TGTGCCAGCAGCCAAGATCTCGGACTAGCGGGTATCACAGATACGCAGTATTTT.

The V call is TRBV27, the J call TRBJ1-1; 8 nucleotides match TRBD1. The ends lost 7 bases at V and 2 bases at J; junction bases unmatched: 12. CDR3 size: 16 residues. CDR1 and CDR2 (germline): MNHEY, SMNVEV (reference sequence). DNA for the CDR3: TGTGCCAGCAACCTACAGGGGGGGGTGGGAAACACTGAAGCTTTCTTT. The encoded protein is CASNLQGGVGNTEAFF.

The CDR3 sequence is CASSYWGQGYGYTF. DNA of the CDR3: TGTGCCAGCAGTTACTGGGGACAGGGGTATGGCTACACCTTC. V and J are TRBV6-5 and TRBJ1-2; 10 nucleotides match TRBD1. The CDR3 contains 14 residues. J was trimmed by 5 bases and V by 1 base; bases with no gene match: 1. Germline V gene sequence: CDR1 MNHEY, CDR2 SVGAGI.

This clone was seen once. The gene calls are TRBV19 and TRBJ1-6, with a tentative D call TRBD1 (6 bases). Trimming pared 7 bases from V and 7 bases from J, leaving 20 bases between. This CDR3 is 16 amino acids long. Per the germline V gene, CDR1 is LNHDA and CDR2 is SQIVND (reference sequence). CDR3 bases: TGTGCCAGTACCCCACAGGGATTTGCTCGGAATTCACCCCTCCACTTT. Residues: CASTPQGFARNSPLHF.

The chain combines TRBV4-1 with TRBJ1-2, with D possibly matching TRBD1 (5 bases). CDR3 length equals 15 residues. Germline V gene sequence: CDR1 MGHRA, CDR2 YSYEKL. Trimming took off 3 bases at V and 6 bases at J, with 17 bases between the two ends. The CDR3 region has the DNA TGCGCCAGCAGCCAGGCCCCTTGGGGCCCCGATGGCTACACCTTC. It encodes CASSQAPWGPDGYTF.

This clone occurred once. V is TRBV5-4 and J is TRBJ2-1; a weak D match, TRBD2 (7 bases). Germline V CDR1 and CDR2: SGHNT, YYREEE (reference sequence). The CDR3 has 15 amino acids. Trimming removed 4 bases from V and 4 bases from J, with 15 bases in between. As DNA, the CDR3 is TGTGCCAGCAGCCTAGGGGGGGCATTGTACAATGAGCAGTTCTTC. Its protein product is CASSLGGALYNEQFF.

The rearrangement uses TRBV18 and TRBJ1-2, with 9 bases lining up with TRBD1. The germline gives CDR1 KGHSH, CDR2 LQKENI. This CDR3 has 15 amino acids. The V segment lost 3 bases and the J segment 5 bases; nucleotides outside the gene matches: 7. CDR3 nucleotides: TGTGCCAGCTCACCGCAGGGACAGGGATTTTATGGCTACACCTTC. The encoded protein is CASSPQGQGFYGYTF. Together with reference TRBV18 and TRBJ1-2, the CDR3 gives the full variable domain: NAGVMQNPRHLVRRRGQEARLRCSPMKGHSHVYWYRQLPEEGLKFMVYLQKENIIDESGMPKERFSAEFPKEGPSILRIQQVVRGDSAAYFCASSPQGQGFYGYTFGSGTRLTVV.

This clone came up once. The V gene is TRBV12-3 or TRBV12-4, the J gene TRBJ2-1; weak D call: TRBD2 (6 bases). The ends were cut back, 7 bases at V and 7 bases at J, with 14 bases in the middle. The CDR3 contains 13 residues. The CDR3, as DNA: TGTGCCAGCACTCGACTAGGACGGAATGAGCAGTTCTTC. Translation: CASTRLGRNEQFF.

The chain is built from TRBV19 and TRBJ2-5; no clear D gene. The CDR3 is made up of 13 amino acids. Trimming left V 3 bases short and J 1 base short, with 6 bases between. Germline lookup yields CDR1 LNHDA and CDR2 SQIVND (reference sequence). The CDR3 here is CASSMTSQETQYF. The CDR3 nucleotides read TGTGCCAGTAGTATGACAAGCCAAGAGACCCAGTACTTC.

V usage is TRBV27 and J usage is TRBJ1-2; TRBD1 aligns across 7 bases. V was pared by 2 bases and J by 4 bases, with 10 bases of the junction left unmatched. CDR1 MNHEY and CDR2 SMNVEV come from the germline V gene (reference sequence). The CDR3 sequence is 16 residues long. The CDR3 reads CASSLTGLGGIYGYTF. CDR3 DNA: TGTGCCAGCAGTTTAACCGGGCTAGGGGGCATCTATGGCTACACCTTC.

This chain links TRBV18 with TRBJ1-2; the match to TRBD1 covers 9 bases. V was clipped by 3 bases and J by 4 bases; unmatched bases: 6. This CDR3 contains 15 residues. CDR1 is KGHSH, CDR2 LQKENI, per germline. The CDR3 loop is CASSPSDRGGYGYTF. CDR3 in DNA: TGTGCCAGCTCACCTTCGGACAGGGGAGGCTATGGCTACACCTTC.

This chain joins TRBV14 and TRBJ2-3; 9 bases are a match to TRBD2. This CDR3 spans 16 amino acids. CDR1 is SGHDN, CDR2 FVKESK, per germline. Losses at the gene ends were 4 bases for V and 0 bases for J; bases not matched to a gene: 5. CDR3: CASSLLAGGSTDTQYF. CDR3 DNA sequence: TGTGCCAGCAGCCTATTGGCGGGGGGGAGCACAGATACGCAGTATTTT. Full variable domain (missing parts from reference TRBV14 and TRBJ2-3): EAGVTQFPSHSVIEKGQTVTLRCDPISGHDNLYWYRRVMGKEIKFLLHFVKESKQDESGMPNNRFLAERTGGTYSTLKVQPAELEDSGVYFCASSLLAGGSTDTQYFGPGTRLTVL.

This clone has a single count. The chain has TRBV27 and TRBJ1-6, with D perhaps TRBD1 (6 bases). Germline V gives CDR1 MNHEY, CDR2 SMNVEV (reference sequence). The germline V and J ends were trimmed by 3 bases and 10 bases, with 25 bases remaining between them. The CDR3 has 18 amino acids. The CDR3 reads CASSFGGGGRGGRSPLHF. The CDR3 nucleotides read TGTGCCAGCAGTTTCGGCGGGGGGGGGCGGGGAGGTCGATCACCCCTCCACTTT.

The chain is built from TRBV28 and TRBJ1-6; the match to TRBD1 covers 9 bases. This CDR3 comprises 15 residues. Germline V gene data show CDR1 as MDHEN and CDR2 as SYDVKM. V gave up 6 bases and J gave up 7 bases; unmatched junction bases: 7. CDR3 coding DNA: TGTGCCAGCAGGTCGCCGGGACAGGGCAATTCACCCCTCCACTTT. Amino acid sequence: CASRSPGQGNSPLHF.

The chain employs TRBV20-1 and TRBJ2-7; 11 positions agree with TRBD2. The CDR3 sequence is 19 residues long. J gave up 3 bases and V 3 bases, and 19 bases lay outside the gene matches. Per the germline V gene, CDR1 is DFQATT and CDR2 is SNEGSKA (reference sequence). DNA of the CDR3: TGCAGTGCTAGTACACGTGGGCTAGCGGGGGGAAGAGTCAGCTACGAGCAGTACTTC. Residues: CSASTRGLAGGRVSYEQYF.

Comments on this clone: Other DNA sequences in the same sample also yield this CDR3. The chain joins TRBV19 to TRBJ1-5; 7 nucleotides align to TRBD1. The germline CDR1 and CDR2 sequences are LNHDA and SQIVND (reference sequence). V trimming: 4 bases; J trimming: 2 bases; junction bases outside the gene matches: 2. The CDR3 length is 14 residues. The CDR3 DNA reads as TGTGCCAGTAGTACCACAGGGGGCAATCAGCCCCAGCATTTT. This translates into CASSTTGGNQPQHF.